This T cell receptor beta chain was identified during a study of T cells in Graves' hyperthyroidism and ophthalmopathy. V shed 1 base and J shed 4 bases, with 14 bases lying between them. This CDR3 region has 16 residues. CDR1 and CDR2 from the germline V gene are SGHDT and YYEEEE. RNA transcripts served as the template for amplifying TCR beta CDR3 regions. Initially, a first-round RT-PCR of the TCR CDR3 employed the HTBI primer set. Each CDR3 protein is one row after TCRdb ran MiXCR on the multiplex PCR reads. Of 750,000 to 950,000 distinct CDR3 sequences in the sample, roughly 40% were seen once. The V gene is TRBV5-6, the J gene TRBJ2-2; no clear D. The source is a man younger than 35 with Graves' hyperthyroidism. What was sequenced was blood. Here the CDR3 DNA reads TGTGCCAGCAGCTTGAGGTGGAGTATAGGCACCGGGGAGCTGTTTTTT. It specifies CASSLRWSIGTGELFF.